This TCR beta chain was sequenced for a study of cytomegalovirus exposure and HLA in healthy donors. 13 Jbeta primers and 60 Vbeta primers were used for the PCR. Assay: immunoSEQ multiplex PCR; the TCRdb copy retains only in-frame clones and omits some. The repertoire has just under 150,000 clones, 80% to 85% of them found once; the top ten carry less than 3.5%. Germline values: CDR1 MGHRA, CDR2 YSYEKL. V shed 0 bases and J 4 bases; nucleotides not matched to a gene: 8. CDR3 length: 17 residues. Sequencing was performed on PBMCs. This clonotype originated in a woman aged 25-40 years in good health and CMV-seronegative. This rearrangement joins TRBV4-1 to TRBJ2-5, with TRBD2 matching 10 bases. The CDR3 bases are TGCGCCAGCAGCCAAGATCGATGGAGCGGGGGGGCAGAGACCCAGTACTTC. Translation gives CASSQDRWSGGAETQYF.